These 18 T cell receptor beta chains were sequenced from one sample in a study of CD8 T cells in ankylosing spondylitis. Study-level findings and limits: Roughly eight highly homologous variants made up a TCR beta motif that seemed to typify ankylosing spondylitis blood.

Their target antigens are unknown. Using its own MiXCR run on the 5' RACE reads, TCRdb lists one record per CDR3 protein. The sample lists 350,000 to 550,000 distinct CDR3 sequences; roughly 27% were seen once. The sequencing input was blood, either unsorted or a sorted T cell fraction (not recorded which). The receptors here all came from a male donor with ankylosing spondylitis.

This clonotype was detected only a few times. The chain recombines TRBV29-1 with TRBJ1-5; 9 positions agree with TRBD1. This CDR3 contains 12 residues. J was trimmed by 7 bases and V by 6 bases; bases with no gene match: 4. The germline V gene encodes CDR1 SQVTM and CDR2 ANQGSEA. The CDR3 loop is CSVGDRVQPQHF. As DNA, the CDR3 is TGCAGCGTGGGGGACAGGGTCCAGCCCCAGCATTTT.

There are a few counts of this clonotype. The chain joins TRBV12-3 or TRBV12-4 to TRBJ2-5; 9 bases are shared with TRBD1. The CDR3 runs to 15 residues. V was pared by 6 bases and J by 4 bases, with 9 bases of the junction left unmatched. In DNA, the CDR3 is TGTGCCAGCAGCCCGGACAGGGGTCGGGTAGAGACCCAGTACTTC. Protein: CASSPDRGRVETQYF.

The chain joins TRBV5-6 to TRBJ2-1; TRBD1 matches 8 bases. The CDR3 extends over 15 amino acids. V shed 4 bases, J shed 10 bases, and the junction held 13 bases outside the gene matches. CDR1 and CDR2 (germline): SGHDT, YYEEEE. CDR3 residues: CASSLPGQVFSEQFF. The CDR3 DNA is TGTGCCAGCAGCCTTCCGGGACAGGTTTTTTCGGAGCAGTTCTTC.

This clonotype was seen a few times. This may stem from a read error, because a much larger clone lies one nucleotide away. The V and J genes are TRBV6-1 and TRBJ2-1; 11 bases line up with TRBD2. The CDR3 runs 13 residues. V lost 5 bases, J lost 7 bases, and 1 base stayed unmatched. In germline, CDR1 is MNHNS, CDR2 SASEGT. The CDR3 region is CASSRTSGNEQFF. CDR3 in DNA: TGTGCCAGCAGTCGGACTAGCGGGAATGAGCAGTTCTTC.

CDR3 DNA sequence: TGTGCCAGCAGCTTGACTTTAGGCCGAGGGGAGCAGTTCTTC. Translated, it gives CASSLTLGRGEQFF. The V gene is TRBV5-6, the J gene TRBJ2-1; a possible D gene is TRBD2 (5 bases). From germline, CDR1 is SGHDT and CDR2 YYEEEE. The CDR3 totals 14 residues. V was shortened by 1 base and J by 10 bases, with 15 bases between the two germline ends.

The table lists this clonotype with many counts. The rearrangement links TRBV24-1 to TRBJ2-1; D might be TRBD2 (7 bases). From germline, CDR1 is KGHDR and CDR2 SFDVKD. The CDR3 sequence is 14 residues long. The germline V and J ends were trimmed by 6 bases and 6 bases, with 14 bases remaining between them. CDR3 in DNA: TGTGCCACCAGTCCCTCGGCGGGGGCCAATGAGCAGTTCTTC. This codes for CATSPSAGANEQFF.

This clonotype was detected a few times. At one end the junction does not follow the germline gene, possibly because of a read error. The CDR3 DNA is TGTGCCAGCAGGCATGACAGTTTTTCCGGCTTC. Translation: CASRHDSFSGF. This sequence joins TRBV11-2 and TRBJ1-2, with D maybe TRBD1 (5 bases). CDR3 length: 11 amino acids. Germline V gene sequence: CDR1 SGHAT, CDR2 FQNNGV.

This clonotype was seen only a few times. The rearrangement joins TRBV5-6 to TRBJ2-1, with 10 bases aligning to TRBD1. Germline assignment: CDR1 SGHDT and CDR2 YYEEEE. The CDR3 contains 14 residues. V was pared by 3 bases and J by 7 bases, with 4 bases of the junction left unmatched. Here the CDR3 reads CASSSPGQGNEQFF. The DNA of the CDR3 is TGTGCCAGCAGCTCACCGGGACAGGGGAATGAGCAGTTCTTC.

The chain is built from TRBV20-1 and TRBJ2-1; D gene uncertain. The CDR3 is 17 amino acids. Germline CDR1 DFQATT, CDR2 SNEGSKA (reference sequence). Trimming removed 6 bases at V and 0 bases at J, with 21 bases between. CDR3 protein: CSALPGWRMSSYNEQFF. CDR3 nucleotide sequence: TGCAGTGCATTACCTGGGTGGCGGATGAGCTCCTACAATGAGCAGTTCTTC.

This clonotype was seen only a few times. The V call is TRBV5-4, the J call TRBJ2-6; a weak D match, TRBD2 (6 bases). Per germline, CDR1 SGHNT and CDR2 YYREEE (reference sequence). This CDR3 is built from 17 residues. V lost 4 bases, J lost 0 bases, and 14 bases lay in between. The CDR3 coding sequence is TGTGCCAGCAGCCCCATTAGCGGAGGCTCTGGGGCCAACGTCCTGACTTTC. This codes for CASSPISGGSGANVLTF.

J is TRBJ2-3 and V is TRBV29-1; TRBD1 is a possible D gene (6 bases). The CDR3 covers 17 residues. V lost 1 base, J lost 0 bases, and 17 bases lay in between. Germline V gene lookup returns CDR1 SQVTM and CDR2 ANQGSEA. For the CDR3, the DNA is TGCAGCGTTGAAGCCCCAAACAGGGCTCCTAGCACAGATACGCAGTATTTT. Its protein product is CSVEAPNRAPSTDTQYF.

This clonotype occurred many times. The CDR3 DNA sequence: TGTGCCAGCAGTCTTGGACTAGCGGGAGACTACGAGCAGTACTTC. It codes for CASSLGLAGDYEQYF. V usage is TRBV3-1 and J usage is TRBJ2-7, with 13 bases that match TRBD2. V shed 6 bases, J shed 3 bases, and the junction held 5 bases outside the gene matches. The CDR3 is made up of 15 amino acids. The V gene's germline CDR1 is LGHDT and CDR2 YNNKEL (reference sequence).

To note about this clonotype: With a much larger clone just one base away, this may be a read error. V is TRBV29-1 and J is TRBJ1-6, with a possible D match to TRBD1 (5 bases). This CDR3 is 13 amino acids long. Trimming removed 4 bases at V and 3 bases at J, with 7 bases between. The germline gives CDR1 SQVTM, CDR2 ANQGSEA. Here the CDR3 DNA reads TGCAGCGTTGGACAGAGCTATAATTCACCCCTCCACTTT. Translating it yields CSVGQSYNSPLHF.

The CDR3 reads CGTGAADEQYF. The CDR3 region has the DNA TGCGGAACGGGAGCTGCGGACGAGCAGTACTTC. The chain employs TRBV20-1 and TRBJ2-7, with D possibly matching TRBD2 (6 bases). The CDR3 runs 11 residues. CDR1 is DFQATT and CDR2 is SNEGSKA in the germline V gene (reference sequence).

The chain uses TRBV10-3 and TRBJ1-1; no reliable D call. Germline lookup yields CDR1 ENHRY and CDR2 SYGVKD. The CDR3 totals 11 residues. Between the trimmed V and J ends, which lost 11 bases and 5 bases, there was a span of 12 bases. This CDR3 is CASLIGTEAFF. For the CDR3, the DNA is TGTGCCTCGCTCATTGGGACTGAAGCTTTCTTT.

The rearrangement uses TRBV5-1 and TRBJ2-1, with a possible D match to TRBD2 (5 bases). Trimming removed 6 bases from V and 7 bases from J, with 17 bases in between. Germline V lookup: CDR1 SGHRS, CDR2 YFSETQ. The CDR3 spans 14 residues. CDR3 loop: CASTLNTGTNEQFF. Written as DNA, the CDR3 is TGCGCCAGCACCCTCAATACGGGAACAAATGAGCAGTTCTTC.

Here the CDR3 reads CAWSSGAKNIQYF. CDR3 bases: TGTGCCTGGAGTAGTGGGGCCAAAAACATTCAGTACTTC. The V and J genes are TRBV30 and TRBJ2-4; D ambiguous. Germline V gene data show CDR1 as GTSNPN and CDR2 as SVGIG (reference sequence). V lost 2 bases, J lost 1 base, and 6 bases lay in between. The CDR3 is made up of 13 amino acids.

Here the CDR3 reads CSARLQAGENIQYF. CDR3 DNA: TGCAGTGCTAGGCTTCAAGCGGGGGAAAACATTCAGTACTTC. The V and J genes are TRBV20-1 and TRBJ2-4; 8 nucleotides line up with TRBD2. Trimming cost V 3 bases and J 5 bases; bases outside gene matches: 6. Germline CDR1 reads DFQATT; CDR2 reads SNEGSKA (reference sequence). This CDR3 has 14 amino acids.